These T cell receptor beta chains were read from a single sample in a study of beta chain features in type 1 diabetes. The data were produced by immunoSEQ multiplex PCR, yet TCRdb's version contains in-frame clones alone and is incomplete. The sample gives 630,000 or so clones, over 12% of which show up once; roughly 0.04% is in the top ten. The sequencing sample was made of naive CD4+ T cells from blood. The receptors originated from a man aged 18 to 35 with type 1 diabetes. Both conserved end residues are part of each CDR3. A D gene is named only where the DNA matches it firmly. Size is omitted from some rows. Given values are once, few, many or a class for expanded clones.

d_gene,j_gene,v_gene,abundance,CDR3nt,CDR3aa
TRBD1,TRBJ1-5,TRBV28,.,TGTGCCAGTAGACAGGGCTCCAATCAGCCCCAGCATTTT,CASRQGSNQPQHF
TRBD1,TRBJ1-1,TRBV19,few,TGTGCCAGTAGTCCCCGGGACAGGGGGAACACTGAAGCTTTCTTT,CASSPRDRGNTEAFF
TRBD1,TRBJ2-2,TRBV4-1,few,TGCGCCAGCAGCCAACCGCCAGGACAGGGGGCAACCGGGGAGCTGTTTTTT,CASSQPPGQGATGELFF
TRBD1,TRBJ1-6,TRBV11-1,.,TGTGCCAGCAGCTCACAGGGGGCGCTCGATTCACCCCTCCACTTT,CASSSQGALDSPLHF
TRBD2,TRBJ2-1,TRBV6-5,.,TGTGCCAGCAGTTACTTCAGCGGGGGGGCTTGGAATGAGCAGTTCTTC,CASSYFSGGAWNEQFF
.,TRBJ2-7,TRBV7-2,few,TGTGCCAGCGAATGGCTTTACGAGCAGTACTTC,CASEWLYEQYF
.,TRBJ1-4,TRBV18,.,TGTGCCAGCTCACCACCGGGACAATTCCGAAAACTGTTTTTT,CASSPPGQFRKLFF
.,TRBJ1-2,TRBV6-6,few,TGTGCCAGCAGTTACCCCTTCAGGGTCGGAGATGGCTACACCTTC,CASSYPFRVGDGYTF
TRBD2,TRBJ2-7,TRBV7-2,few,TGTGCCAGCAGCTTAGCGTCGGCTAGCGGGGGTAGGTCCTACGAGCAGTACTTC,CASSLASASGGRSYEQYF
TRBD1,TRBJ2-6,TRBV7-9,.,TGTGCCAGCGATTGGGGACAGGGGAACTCTGGGGCCAACGTCCTGACTTTC,CASDWGQGNSGANVLTF
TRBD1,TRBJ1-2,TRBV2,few,TGTGCCAGCAGTACAGGGGTAGAGTATGGCTACACCTTC,CASSTGVEYGYTF
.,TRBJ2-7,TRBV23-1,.,TGCGCCAGCAGTCATCTCGGGTCCCTGACCGAGCAGTACTTC,CASSHLGSLTEQYF
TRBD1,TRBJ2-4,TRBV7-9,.,TGTGCCAGCAGCCGTGGGACAGGGGCGCACCTAGCCAAAAACATTCAGTACTTC,CASSRGTGAHLAKNIQYF
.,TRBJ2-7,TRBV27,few,TGTGCCAGCAGTTTCCGACTGACCTACGAGCAGTACTTC,CASSFRLTYEQYF
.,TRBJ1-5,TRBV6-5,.,TGTGCCAGCAGCTCATCGAGGGTTAGCAATCAGCCCCAGCATTTT,CASSSSRVSNQPQHF
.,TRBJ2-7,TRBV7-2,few,TGTGCCAGCAGCACGGGTCAGGGTGGGGCTGGATACGAGCAGTACTTC,CASSTGQGGAGYEQYF
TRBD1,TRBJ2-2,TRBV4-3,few,TGCGCCAGCAGCCAAGAGGGGGACAGGCCTAACACCGGGGAGCTGTTTTTT,CASSQEGDRPNTGELFF
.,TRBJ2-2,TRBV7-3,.,TGTGCCAGCAGCTCCCAGACCCCGGAAAACACCGGGGAGCTGTTTTTT,CASSSQTPENTGELFF
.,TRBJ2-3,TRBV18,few,TGTGCCAGCTCACCATACGAAGATACGCAGTATTTT,CASSPYEDTQYF
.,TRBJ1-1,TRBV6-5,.,TGTGCCAGCAGTTACGCGGGGGGGGCTTTCTTT,CASSYAGGAFF
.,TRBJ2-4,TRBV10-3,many,TGTGCCATCAGTAAGCTGGGACGTGAAGGAAACATTCAGTACTTC,CAISKLGREGNIQYF
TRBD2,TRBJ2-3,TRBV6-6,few,TGTGCCAGCAGCAAACTAGCGGGGGTAACAGATACGCAGTATTTT,CASSKLAGVTDTQYF
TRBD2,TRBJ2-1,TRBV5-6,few,TGTGCCAGCAGCTCGACTAGCGGGAGGAGGGATGAGCAGTTCTTC,CASSSTSGRRDEQFF
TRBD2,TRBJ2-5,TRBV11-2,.,TGTGCCAGCAGCTTCCTCATGAGCGGGGGGGCCAGCCAGGAGACCCAGTACTTC,CASSFLMSGGASQETQYF
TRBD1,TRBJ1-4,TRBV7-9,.,TGTGCCAGCAGCTCTTGGACAGGGGGCCTCCCAACTAATGAAAAACTGTTTTTT,CASSSWTGGLPTNEKLFF
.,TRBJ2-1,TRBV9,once,TGTGCCAGCAGCGTAGGGGGAATAGCTATTTCAAGACGTGGTGAGCAGTTCTTC,CASSVGGIAISRRGEQFF
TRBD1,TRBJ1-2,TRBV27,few,TGTGCCAGCAGTTCGCGGGGGACAGCCTATGGCTACACCTTC,CASSSRGTAYGYTF
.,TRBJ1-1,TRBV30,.,TGTGCCTGGAGTGTATCGGGCCAGGGCATGAACACTGAAGCTTTCTTT,CAWSVSGQGMNTEAFF
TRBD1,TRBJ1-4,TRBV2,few,TGTGCCAGCGGTCGGGGACAGACTAATGAAAAACTGTTTTTT,CASGRGQTNEKLFF
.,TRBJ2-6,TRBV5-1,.,TGCGCCAGCAGGGAGGGGGCGCAGGGGGCCAACGTCCTGACTTTC,CASREGAQGANVLTF
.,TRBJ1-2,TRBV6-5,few,TGTGCCAGCAGCTCTACGTGGGGGGACTATGGCTACACCTTC,CASSSTWGDYGYTF
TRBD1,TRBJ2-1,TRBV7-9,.,TGTGCCAGCAGTCCCGGGACAGAGTACAATGAGCAGTTCTTC,CASSPGTEYNEQFF
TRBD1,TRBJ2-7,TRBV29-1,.,TGCAGCGCCGCGGACAGGGACTACGAGCAGTACTTC,CSAADRDYEQYF
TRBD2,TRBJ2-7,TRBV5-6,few,TGTGCCAGCAGCTTCCAAGGACTAGCGGGAGGGAACGAGCAGTACTTC,CASSFQGLAGGNEQYF
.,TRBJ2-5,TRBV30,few,TGTGCCTGGAGTACCAGGAAAGAGACCCAGTACTTC,CAWSTRKETQYF
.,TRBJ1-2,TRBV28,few,TGTGCCAGCAGTCCAGGACAAATCTATGGCTACACCTTC,CASSPGQIYGYTF
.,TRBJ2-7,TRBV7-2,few,TGTGCCAGCAGCCCCCAATCCACAATCTCCTACGAGCAGTACTTC,CASSPQSTISYEQYF
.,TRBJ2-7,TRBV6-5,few,TGTGCCAGCAGTTACAGGAGCTCCTACGAGCAGTACTTC,CASSYRSSYEQYF
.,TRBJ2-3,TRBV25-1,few,TGTGCCAGCAGTGATTACGCCCCAACGGGAGGCACAGATACGCAGTATTTT,CASSDYAPTGGTDTQYF
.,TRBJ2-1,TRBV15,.,TGTGCCACCAGCAGGGCACCTACTCTACCGGGAAATGAGCAGTTCTTC,CATSRAPTLPGNEQFF
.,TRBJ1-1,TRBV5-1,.,TGCGCCAGCAGTGCCGGGACCCAGGGCTACCGCATGAACACTGAAGCTTTCTTT,CASSAGTQGYRMNTEAFF
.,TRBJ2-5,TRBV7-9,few,TGTGCCAGCAGCTACACAGGGCTGCAAGAGACCCAGTACTTC,CASSYTGLQETQYF
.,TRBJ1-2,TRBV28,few,TGTGCCAGCATGACAGGCCATACTAACTATGGCTACACCTTC,CASMTGHTNYGYTF
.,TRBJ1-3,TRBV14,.,TGTGCCAGCACTCCAGACAGCGCTGGAAACACCATATATTTT,CASTPDSAGNTIYF
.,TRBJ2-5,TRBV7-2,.,TGTGCCAGCAGCCCGAGGGGGGTTTCAGAGACCCAGTACTTC,CASSPRGVSETQYF
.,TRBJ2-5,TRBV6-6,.,TGTGCCAGCAGTTACAGTGAGACCCAGTACTTC,CASSYSETQYF
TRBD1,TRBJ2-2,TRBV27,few,TGTGCCAGCAGTTTATCGAGCAGGGGGCGCAGCACCGGGGAGCTGTTTTTT,CASSLSSRGRSTGELFF
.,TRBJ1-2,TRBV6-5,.,TGTGCCAGCAAGATAGGAGGTTGGACTGTTTCTGGCTACACCTTC,CASKIGGWTVSGYTF
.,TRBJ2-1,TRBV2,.,TGTGCCAGCAGTGTACAATACAATGAGCAGTTCTTC,CASSVQYNEQFF
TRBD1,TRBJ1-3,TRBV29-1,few,TGCAGCGCTTTAGGGGGCCTGAGAACTTCTGGAAACACCATATATTTT,CSALGGLRTSGNTIYF
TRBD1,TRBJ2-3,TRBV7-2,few,TGTGCCAGCAGCTCACGGACAGGACACAACACAGATACGCAGTATTTT,CASSSRTGHNTDTQYF
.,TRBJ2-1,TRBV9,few,TGTGCCAGCAGCGTAGCAGCGAGCAATGAGCAGTTCTTC,CASSVAASNEQFF